This paragraph reports one T cell receptor beta chain. This clone's antigen is unknown. Base quality data are lacking; no much larger clone is found one base away. These data are taken from a study of T cell changes during pregnancy in multiple sclerosis (dated by TCRdb to the late 2010s). Turning to the overall study: The study looked at changes in the T cell repertoire across pregnancy in women with multiple sclerosis.

CDR1 SGHVS and CDR2 FNYEAQ were looked up in the germline V gene. From V the trimming removes 5 bases and from J it removes 3 bases, while the gene matches leave 6 bases of the junction unaccounted for. From its cysteine to its phenylalanine, the CDR3 spans 15 amino acids. The DNA shown is the 45-base CDR3, in frame from base 1. The library relied on the immunoSEQ multiplex PCR assay. The table comes from immuneACCESS by way of TCRdb, which keeps in-frame sequences with V and J called. Part of the clones is missing from these tables; in studies checked, under half for an unresolved V gene and the rest for unknown reasons. This sample comprises 50,000 to 65,000 clones, roughly 92% of them detected only once. The ten largest clones add up to under 0.95% of the sample.

Source: peripheral blood, taken in the first trimester of pregnancy. The chain is encoded by TRBV7-6 joined to TRBJ1-5, with 8 bases in between that match TRBD1. This TCR was sampled from a female donor with multiple sclerosis, enrolled in a pregnancy study. The nucleotide sequence is given as TGTGCCAGCAGCCGCACAGGGGGACCCAATCAGCCCCAGCATTTT. Its protein is CASSRTGGPNQPQHF.